This T cell receptor beta chain is from a study of blood T cell repertoires in COVID-19. Overall study context: Some COVID-19 samples were acute and others convalescent; all came from the United States, Italy and Spain. T cells, B-cell-depleted T cells, or PBMCs provided the cDNA or gDNA that served as material.

Assay: immunoSEQ multiplex PCR; the TCRdb copy retains only in-frame clones and omits some. The sample lists 360,000 or so clones, around nine tenths occurring once. During the 2 weeks before they entered the study, exposed participants had met someone with a PCR-confirmed or clinician-diagnosed COVID-19 case. Input material: PBMCs or T cells enriched from blood (not recorded which). The clonotype comes from a woman in her thirties who had been exposed to COVID-19.

CDR3 bases: TGTGCCAGCAGCCCCAAGTTAGCGGGGTCCTACGAGCAGTACTTC. This translates into CASSPKLAGSYEQYF. This chain connects TRBV7-9 to TRBJ2-7; TRBD2 aligns across 8 bases. The germline CDR1 and CDR2 sequences are SEHNR and FQNEAQ (reference sequence). V trimming: 5 bases; J trimming: 1 base; junction bases outside the gene matches: 7. The CDR3 loop spans 15 amino acids.